A single sample gave rise to the 12 T cell receptor beta chains below, sequenced in a study of cytomegalovirus exposure and HLA in healthy donors. The study ran its PCR with 60 Vbeta and 13 Jbeta primers. The method was immunoSEQ multiplex PCR; TCRdb's version includes in-frame clones alone and lacks a portion of them. The listing contains tens of thousands of clones. Sequencing was performed on PBMCs. The receptor set was obtained from a woman under 30 in good health and CMV-seronegative.

The chain employs TRBV9 and TRBJ2-2; D ambiguous. Trimming stripped 0 bases from V and 4 bases from J, with 13 bases between. The CDR3 is 16 residues long. The V gene's germline CDR1 is SGDLS and CDR2 YYNGEE. Written as DNA, the CDR3 is TGTGCCAGCAGCGTAGGCGACGGGTCGGGCACCGGGGAGCTGTTTTTT. The encoded protein is CASSVGDGSGTGELFF. The full variable domain, rest sourced from reference TRBV9 and TRBJ2-2, is DSGVTQTPKHLITATGQRVTLRCSPRSGDLSVYWYQQSLDQGLQFLIQYYNGEERAKGNILERFSAQQFPDLHSELNLSSLELGDSALYFCASSVGDGSGTGELFFGEGSRLTVL.

The chain uses TRBV30 and TRBJ1-6, with D perhaps TRBD1 (5 bases). The CDR3 is 14 amino acids. Trimming removed 4 bases at V and 8 bases at J, with 15 bases between. Germline CDR1 and CDR2: GTSNPN and SVGIG (reference sequence). CDR3 sequence (DNA): TGTGCCTGGACCGGACGGCAGGGTTATTCACCCCTCCACTTT. Protein product: CAWTGRQGYSPLHF.

The V and J genes are TRBV5-4 and TRBJ1-5; no clear D gene. Trimming pared 2 bases from V and 1 base from J, leaving 7 bases between. The CDR3 length is 14 residues. CDR1 is SGHNT and CDR2 is YYREEE in the germline V gene (reference sequence). The CDR3 nucleotides are TGTGCCAGCAGCTTATTTCAGAGCAATCAGCCCCAGCATTTT. Translated: CASSLFQSNQPQHF.

The V and J genes are TRBV5-1 and TRBJ2-3; D uncertain. The germline V gene has CDR1 SGHRS and CDR2 YFSETQ. The CDR3 is 14 amino acids. Deletions cut 0 bases from V and 2 bases from J, with 7 bases between. CDR3: CASSLGSPTDTQYF. Written as DNA, the CDR3 is TGCGCCAGCAGCTTGGGAAGCCCCACAGATACGCAGTATTTT.

The chain is built from TRBV27 and TRBJ1-2, with no clear D. V was cut by 5 bases and J by 0 bases, with 13 bases left in between. This CDR3 region has 15 residues. CDR1 MNHEY and CDR2 SMNVEV come from the germline V gene (reference sequence). Here the CDR3 DNA reads TGTGCCAGCAGTCAAGGCGGCCGCGCTAACTATGGCTACACCTTC. Its translation: CASSQGGRANYGYTF.

The rearrangement uses TRBV13 and TRBJ1-2; 9 positions match TRBD1. CDR1 and CDR2 (germline): PRHDT, FYEKMQ (reference sequence). The V segment lost 5 bases and the J segment 2 bases; nucleotides outside the gene matches: 0. The CDR3 sequence is 13 residues long. The CDR3 bases are TGTGCCAGCAGCACAGGGGGCAACTATGGCTACACCTTC. Translated: CASSTGGNYGYTF.

This rearrangement joins TRBV28 to TRBJ2-1, with D tentatively TRBD2 (6 bases). CDR1 MDHEN and CDR2 SYDVKM come from the germline V gene. The V end was cut by 3 bases, the J end by 9 bases, with 18 bases between. The CDR3 sequence is 15 residues long. CDR3 sequence (DNA): TGTGCCAGCAGTTTCCGACTCGCCGGGGGTACTGAGCAGTTCTTC. It yields the protein CASSFRLAGGTEQFF. Full variable domain (missing parts from reference TRBV28 and TRBJ2-1): DVKVTQSSRYLVKRTGEKVFLECVQDMDHENMFWYRQDPGLGLRLIYFSYDVKMKEKGDIPEGYSVSREKKERFSLILESASTNQTSMYLCASSFRLAGGTEQFFGPGTRLTVL.

This chain links TRBV6-5 with TRBJ2-3, with 9 bases identical to TRBD1. Looked up from germline, CDR1 is MNHEY and CDR2 is SVGAGI. The CDR3 totals 16 residues. V was clipped by 2 bases and J by 3 bases; unmatched bases: 6. CDR3 sequence: CASSYRGTGLTDTQYF. The DNA of the CDR3 is TGTGCCAGCAGTTACCGCGGGACAGGGTTAACAGATACGCAGTATTTT.

DNA for the CDR3: TGTGCCAGCAGCTTAACAGGGAACGAGCAGTACTTC. Its protein product is CASSLTGNEQYF. The chain couples TRBV7-9 to TRBJ2-7; a weak D match, TRBD1 (6 bases). The CDR3 has 12 amino acids. CDR1 SEHNR and CDR2 FQNEAQ come from the germline V gene (reference sequence). Trimming cost V 2 bases and J 5 bases, with 7 bases left between them.

The chain uses TRBV2 and TRBJ1-1; D not certain. The germline V gene encodes CDR1 SNHLY and CDR2 FYNNEI. This CDR3 comprises 13 residues. Trimming stripped 7 bases from V and 2 bases from J, with 11 bases between. The CDR3 coding sequence is TGTGCCAGCACATGGTGGAGCAACACTGAAGCTTTCTTT. Translated, it gives CASTWWSNTEAFF.

V usage is TRBV29-1 and J usage is TRBJ2-3; the D is unclear. V lost 6 bases, J lost 2 bases, and 18 bases lay in between. This CDR3 comprises 15 residues. In germline, CDR1 is SQVTM, CDR2 ANQGSEA. This CDR3 reads CSVALESFPTDTQYF. The CDR3 DNA sequence: TGCAGCGTCGCCCTAGAGAGCTTCCCCACAGATACGCAGTATTTT.

CDR3 DNA sequence: TGTGCCAGCAGTATAGGAGCGGGAGTAGCCTACAATGAGCAGTTCTTC. This sequence encodes CASSIGAGVAYNEQFF. The chain employs TRBV27 and TRBJ2-1, with TRBD2 matching over 8 bases. This CDR3 region has 16 residues. CDR1 is MNHEY and CDR2 is SMNVEV in the germline V gene (reference sequence). The V and J ends lost 5 bases and 2 bases, in that order; junction bases with no gene match: 8.